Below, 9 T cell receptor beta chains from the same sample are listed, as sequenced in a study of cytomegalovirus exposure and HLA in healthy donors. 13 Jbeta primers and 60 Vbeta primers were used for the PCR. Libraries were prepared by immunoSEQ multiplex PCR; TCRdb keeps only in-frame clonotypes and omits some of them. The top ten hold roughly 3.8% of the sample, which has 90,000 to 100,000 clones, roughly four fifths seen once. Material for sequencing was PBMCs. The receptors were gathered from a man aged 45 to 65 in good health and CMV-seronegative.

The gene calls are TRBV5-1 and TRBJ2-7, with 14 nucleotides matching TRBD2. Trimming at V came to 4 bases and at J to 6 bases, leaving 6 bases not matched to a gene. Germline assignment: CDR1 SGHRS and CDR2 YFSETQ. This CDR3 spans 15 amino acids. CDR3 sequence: CASSPGLAGVGEQYF. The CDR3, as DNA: TGCGCCAGCAGCCCGGGACTAGCGGGAGTAGGCGAGCAGTACTTC.

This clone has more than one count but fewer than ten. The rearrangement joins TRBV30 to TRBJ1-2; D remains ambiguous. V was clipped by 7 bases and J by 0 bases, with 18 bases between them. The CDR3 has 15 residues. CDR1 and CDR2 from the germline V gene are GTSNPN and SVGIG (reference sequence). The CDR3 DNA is TGTGCCTCCTTCCTTGAGACTGCTCCTAACTATGGCTACACCTTC. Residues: CASFLETAPNYGYTF.

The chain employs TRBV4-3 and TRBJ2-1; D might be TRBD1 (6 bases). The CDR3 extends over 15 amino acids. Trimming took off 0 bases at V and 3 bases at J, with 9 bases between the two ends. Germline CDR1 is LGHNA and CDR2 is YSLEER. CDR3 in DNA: TGCGCCAGCAGCCAAGATGGGACAAGCTACAATGAGCAGTTCTTC. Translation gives CASSQDGTSYNEQFF.

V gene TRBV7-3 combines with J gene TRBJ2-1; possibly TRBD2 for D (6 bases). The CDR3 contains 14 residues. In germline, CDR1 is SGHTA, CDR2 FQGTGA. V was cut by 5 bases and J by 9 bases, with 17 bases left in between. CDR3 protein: CASSPTSYPSEQFF. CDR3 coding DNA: TGTGCCAGCAGCCCGACTAGTTACCCAAGTGAGCAGTTCTTC.

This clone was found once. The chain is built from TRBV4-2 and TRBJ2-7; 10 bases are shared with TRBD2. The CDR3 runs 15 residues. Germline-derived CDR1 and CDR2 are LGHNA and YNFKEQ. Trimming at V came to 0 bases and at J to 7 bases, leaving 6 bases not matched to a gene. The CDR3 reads CASSQDLAGVGEQYF. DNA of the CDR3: TGTGCCAGCAGCCAAGACCTAGCGGGAGTGGGGGAGCAGTACTTC.

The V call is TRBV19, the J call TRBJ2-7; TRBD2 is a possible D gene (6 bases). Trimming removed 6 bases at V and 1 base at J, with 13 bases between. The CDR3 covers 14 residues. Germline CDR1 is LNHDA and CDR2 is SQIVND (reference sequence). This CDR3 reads CASRGRELSYEQYF. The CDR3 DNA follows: TGTGCCAGTAGAGGTCGGGAGCTTTCCTACGAGCAGTACTTC.

CDR3 sequence reads: CASSLNTYGYTF. Here the CDR3 DNA reads TGTGCCAGCAGTTTAAACACCTATGGCTACACCTTC. V is TRBV28 and J is TRBJ1-2, with D unresolved. This CDR3 has 12 amino acids. The germline V and J ends were trimmed by 2 bases and 4 bases, with 5 bases remaining between them. Germline CDR1 is MDHEN and CDR2 is SYDVKM.

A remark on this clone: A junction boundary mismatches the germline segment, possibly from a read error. The DNA for the CDR3 is TGCAGTGCTCCCAGCGGGGGTGGACTCTTC. It encodes CSAPSGGGLF. The chain has TRBV20-1 and TRBJ2-1; 8 nucleotides agree with TRBD2. The CDR3 sequence is 10 residues long. Per the germline V gene, CDR1 is DFQATT and CDR2 is SNEGSKA (reference sequence).

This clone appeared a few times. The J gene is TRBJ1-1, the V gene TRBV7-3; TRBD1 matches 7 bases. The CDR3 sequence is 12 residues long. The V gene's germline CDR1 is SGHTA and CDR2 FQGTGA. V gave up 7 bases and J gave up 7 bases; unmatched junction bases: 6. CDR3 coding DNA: TGTGCCAGCACCAACAACAGGGGTGAAGCTTTCTTT. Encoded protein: CASTNNRGEAFF.